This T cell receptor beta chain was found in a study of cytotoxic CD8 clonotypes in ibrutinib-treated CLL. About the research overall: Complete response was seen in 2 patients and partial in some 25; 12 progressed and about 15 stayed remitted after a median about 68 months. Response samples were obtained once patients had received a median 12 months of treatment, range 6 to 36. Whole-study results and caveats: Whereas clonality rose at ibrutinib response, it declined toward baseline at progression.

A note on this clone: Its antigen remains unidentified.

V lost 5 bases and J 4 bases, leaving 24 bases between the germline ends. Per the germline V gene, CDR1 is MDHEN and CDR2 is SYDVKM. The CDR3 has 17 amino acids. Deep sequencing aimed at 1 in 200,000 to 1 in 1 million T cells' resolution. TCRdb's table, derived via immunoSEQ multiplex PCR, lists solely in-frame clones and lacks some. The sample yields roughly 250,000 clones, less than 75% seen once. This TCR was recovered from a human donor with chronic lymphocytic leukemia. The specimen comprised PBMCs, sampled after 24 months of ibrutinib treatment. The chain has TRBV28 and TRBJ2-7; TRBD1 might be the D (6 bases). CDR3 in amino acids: CASSEAGAPLTIYEQYF. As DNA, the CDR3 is TGTGCCAGCAGTGAAGCAGGGGCACCCTTGACAATTTACGAGCAGTACTTC. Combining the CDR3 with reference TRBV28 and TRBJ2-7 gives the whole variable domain DVKVTQSSRYLVKRTGEKVFLECVQDMDHENMFWYRQDPGLGLRLIYFSYDVKMKEKGDIPEGYSVSREKKERFSLILESASTNQTSMYLCASSEAGAPLTIYEQYFGPGTRLTVT.